Described below is a single TCR beta chain sequence and its context. Source study methods: Estimation of nucleated cell counts relied on the amplification of reference gene primers. The protocol was immunoSEQ multiplex PCR, while the TCRdb copy is restricted to in-frame clones and leaves out a portion. The V and J calls and clone size are taken from that table; D and trimming were inferred from the DNA. The sample consists of approximately 140,000 clones, around 86% of them appearing once. The sample comes from a study of blood T cell repertoires in COVID-19. The overall study: Sites in the United States, Italy and Spain provided acute and convalescent COVID-19 samples. In each case, the material was cDNA or gDNA derived from T cells, B-cell-depleted T cells, or PBMCs.

Trimming removed 2 bases from V and 3 bases from J; junction bases left unmatched: 6. Germline V gives CDR1 MNHNY, CDR2 SVGAGI (reference sequence). The CDR3 has 15 residues. Input material: peripheral blood. J is TRBJ2-7 and V is TRBV6-6; TRBD2 matches 8 bases. The receptor comes from a man between 65 and 85 years old with acute or convalescent COVID-19. CDR3 DNA: TGTGCCAGCAGTTACACAGATGGGACTAGCTACGAGCAGTACTTC. This gives the protein CASSYTDGTSYEQYF.